This is a list of T cell receptor beta chains from one sample in a study of identical twins. TCRdb itself ran the 5' RACE reads through MiXCR, one entry per CDR3 protein. The repertoire has hundreds of thousands of distinct CDR3 sequences, more than 6.5% of them found once; the top ten carry 0.8% to 1%. This sample also appeared in a second study, on yellow fever vaccine responses in identical twins.

What was sequenced was PBMCs. These receptors were taken from a woman aged 18-29 years in good health. CDR3s include the opening cysteine and the closing phenylalanine or tryptophan. D genes are given only for firm matches. Clone size is stated in some rows and not others, as once, few, many or a class when expanded.

TRBV15	-	-	TRBJ1-5	TGTGCCACCAGCAGAGTGAGCAATCAGCCCCAGCATTTT	CATSRVSNQPQHF
TRBV19	TRBD2	few	TRBJ2-1	TGTGCCAGTAGATGGACTAGCGGGGTTAGCTCCTACAATGAGCAGTTCTTC	CASRWTSGVSSYNEQFF
TRBV3-1	-	few	TRBJ1-6	TGTGCCAGCAGCCAAGGCCGTCAGGGAGTTGGTAATTCACCCCTCCACTTT	CASSQGRQGVGNSPLHF
TRBV12-3/TRBV12-4	-	many	TRBJ1-1	TGTGCCAGCAGCCGGAGAAGGGGGGCCCTGAACACTGAAGCTTTCTTT	CASSRRRGALNTEAFF
TRBV12-3/TRBV12-4	TRBD1	many	TRBJ2-2	TGTGCCAGCAGGGACAGGGAGAACACCGGGGAGCTGTTTTTT	CASRDRENTGELFF
TRBV6-1	TRBD1	-	TRBJ1-5	TGTGCCAGTGATGGACAGGGCGGCGGCAGCAATCAGCCCCAGCATTTT	CASDGQGGGSNQPQHF
TRBV7-8	TRBD1	-	TRBJ1-2	TGTGCCAGCAGAACGGGGGACAGCCCGTACACCTTC	CASRTGDSPYTF
TRBV6-2/TRBV6-3	TRBD1	-	TRBJ2-5	TGTGCCAGCAGTTTGCAGGGGGACCAAGAGACCCAGTACTTC	CASSLQGDQETQYF
TRBV7-7	-	many	TRBJ2-5	TGTGCTAGCAGCTTCCCAGGGTCCCAAGAGACCCAGTACTTC	CASSFPGSQETQYF
TRBV19	TRBD2	-	TRBJ2-1	TGTGCCAGTAGTAAACAGGCGGGAGGGGCGGGGAGCTCCTACAATGAGCAGTTCTTC	CASSKQAGGAGSSYNEQFF
TRBV18	TRBD1	few	TRBJ2-7	TGTGCCAGCTCACCCGAGGGACAGGGGGGCGAGCAGTACTTC	CASSPEGQGGEQYF
TRBV6-1	-	few	TRBJ2-7	TGTGCCAGCAGTGAACTCTTGTGGGGCGAGCAGTACTTC	CASSELLWGEQYF
TRBV14	TRBD1	many	TRBJ2-2	TGTGCCAGCAGCCGCCGACAGGGAACTAACACCGGGGAGCTGTTTTTT	CASSRRQGTNTGELFF
TRBV7-6	-	-	TRBJ2-3	TGTGCCAGCAGCTTAGCGTGGGCAGGGTCAGATACGCAGTATTTT	CASSLAWAGSDTQYF
TRBV20-1	TRBD2	-	TRBJ2-7	TGCAGTGCTAAGGGCGGGAGCCGCCCCTACGAGCAGTACTTC	CSAKGGSRPYEQYF
TRBV5-1	-	-	TRBJ2-5	TGCGCCAGCAGCTCGACGCCCGACGGCCAAGAGACCCAGTACTTC	CASSSTPDGQETQYF
TRBV12-3/TRBV12-4	TRBD1	few	TRBJ1-2	TGTGCCAGCAGTATTGGAGTGACAGGGGTCTATGGCTACACCTTC	CASSIGVTGVYGYTF
TRBV29-1	-	-	TRBJ2-3	TGCAGCGTTGAAGTTGCGTACGGGGGTACGCAGTATTTT	CSVEVAYGGTQYF
TRBV2	-	many	TRBJ2-7	TGTGCCAGCAAGGAACAGATCTACGAGCAGTACTTC	CASKEQIYEQYF
TRBV18	TRBD2	-	TRBJ2-3	TGTGCCAGCTCACCATCTCGACTAGCTCTCACAGATACGCAGTATTTT	CASSPSRLALTDTQYF
TRBV27	TRBD2	-	TRBJ2-7	TGTGCCAGCAGAGGGACTGGGGGTAGCGGGCTCTCCTACGAGCAGTACTTC	CASRGTGGSGLSYEQYF
TRBV20-1	-	many	TRBJ2-7	TGCAGTGCTAGAGATAAGGTCGAGAGCGGCGGGCCTCGACCCTCCTACGAGCAGTACTTC	CSARDKVESGGPRPSYEQYF
TRBV27	TRBD2	many	TRBJ2-1	TGTGCCAGCAGTCCGGCTAGCGGGAGGTCCTACAATGAGCAGTTCTTC	CASSPASGRSYNEQFF
TRBV12-3/TRBV12-4	TRBD1	few	TRBJ1-5	TGTGCCAGCAGTCCCCTCATCGGACAGGGGGGCAATCAGCCCCAGCATTTT	CASSPLIGQGGNQPQHF
TRBV3-1	-	few	TRBJ2-4	TGTGCCAGCAGCCAAGATAGGGGGGGGGGCCTTGGTTCCAAAAACATTCAGTACTTC	CASSQDRGGGLGSKNIQYF
TRBV4-3	-	-	TRBJ2-1	TGCGCCAGCAGCCAAGATGAAGGAGACAATGAGCAGTTCTTC	CASSQDEGDNEQFF
TRBV4-1	-	-	TRBJ2-7	TGCGCCAGCAGCAGTACTCTAATCTACGAGCAGTACTTC	CASSSTLIYEQYF